The T cell receptor beta chain described here comes from a study of beta chain features in type 1 diabetes. What was sequenced were expressed TCRB transcripts, since all of the isolated RNA had been reverse transcribed. This table comes from immunoSEQ multiplex PCR, and its TCRdb copy is limited to in-frame clones, with some not included. This sample has some 400,000 clones, with about 15% found just once. CDR1 is SGHRS, CDR2 YFSETQ, per germline. This CDR3 comprises 15 residues. J lost 3 bases, V lost 3 bases, and 2 bases had no gene match. The gene calls are TRBV5-1 and TRBJ2-7, with 14 bases aligning to TRBD2. Material: naive CD4+ T cells from blood. This clonotype originated in a woman under 30 in good health. Written as DNA, the CDR3 is TGCGCCAGCAGCTCGGGACTAGCGGGAGTCTACGAGCAGTACTTC. As protein: CASSSGLAGVYEQYF. The full variable domain, its missing parts supplied by reference TRBV5-1 and TRBJ2-7, is KAGVTQTPRYLIKTRGQQVTLSCSPISGHRSVSWYQQTPGQGLQFLFEYFSETQRNKGNFPGRFSGRQFSNSRSEMNVSTLELGDSALYLCASSSGLAGVYEQYFGPGTRLTVT.